One sample yielded the 20 T cell receptor beta chains listed below, sequenced in a study of cytomegalovirus exposure and HLA in healthy donors. Assay used: immunoSEQ multiplex PCR; TCRdb lists only in-frame clones, some missing. The sample records approximately 200,000 clones, around 88% being singletons. Source material: PBMCs. Receptor source: a woman under 30 in good health and CMV-seronegative.

The chain carries TRBV7-3 and TRBJ2-5, with a weak D call TRBD2 (5 bases). The V gene's germline CDR1 is SGHTA and CDR2 FQGTGA. V lost 3 bases and J 7 bases, leaving 18 bases between the germline ends. There are 15 residues in the CDR3. This CDR3 reads CASSFRWESGVTQYF. The CDR3 DNA reads TGTGCCAGCAGCTTCCGGTGGGAGAGCGGTGTGACCCAGTACTTC.

The V and J genes are TRBV5-6 and TRBJ1-1; possibly TRBD1 for D (6 bases). Trimming pared 4 bases from V and 2 bases from J, leaving 18 bases between. Germline V CDR1 and CDR2: SGHDT, YYEEEE. CDR3 length equals 16 residues. This chain's CDR3 is CASSTAGRTVNTEAFF. The CDR3 DNA reads TGTGCCAGCAGCACGGCCGGAAGGACAGTAAACACTGAAGCTTTCTTT.

The CDR3 region has the DNA TGTGCCAGCAGCTTGATAACAGGGGGCGGGGATGGCTACACCTTC. Protein product: CASSLITGGGDGYTF. The chain carries TRBV5-4 and TRBJ1-2; 9 bases fit TRBD1. This CDR3 is built from 15 residues. Germline trimming cut 1 base from V and 6 bases from J; bases unmatched to any gene: 7. Per the germline V gene, CDR1 is SGHNT and CDR2 is YYREEE (reference sequence). Drawing the rest from reference TRBV5-4 and TRBJ1-2, the complete variable domain is ETGVTQSPTHLIKTRGQQVTLRCSSQSGHNTVSWYQQALGQGPQFIFQYYREEENGRGNFPPRFSGLQFPNYSSELNVNALELDDSALYLCASSLITGGGDGYTFGSGTRLTVV.

J is TRBJ2-3 and V is TRBV2; 8 bases line up with TRBD2. The V gene end was trimmed by 8 bases and the J gene end by 5 bases; junction bases not matched to a gene: 12. Germline V CDR1 and CDR2: SNHLY, FYNNEI. The CDR3 runs to 15 residues. CDR3 DNA: TGTGCCAGCGGGGCCGGGACTAGGGGTGGAGATACGCAGTATTTT. Its protein product is CASGAGTRGGDTQYF.

This clone was recorded only once. The chain combines TRBV5-6 with TRBJ2-7; 12 bases are shared with TRBD2. V shed 0 bases, J shed 6 bases, and the junction held 10 bases outside the gene matches. The CDR3 extends over 17 amino acids. Germline V gene lookup returns CDR1 SGHDT and CDR2 YYEEEE. The CDR3 coding sequence is TGTGCCAGCAGCTTGGGTTCTAGCGGGAGGGCCTTTACCGAGCAGTACTTC. It yields the protein CASSLGSSGRAFTEQYF.

V usage is TRBV2 and J usage is TRBJ2-5, with a tentative D call TRBD1 (5 bases). CDR1 and CDR2 from the germline V gene are SNHLY and FYNNEI. This CDR3 is built from 14 residues. V was clipped by 7 bases and J by 2 bases, with 14 bases between them. The CDR3 DNA sequence: TGTGCCAGCACCTACCGTGGGGCGCAAGAGACCCAGTACTTC. Amino acids: CASTYRGAQETQYF.

The count of this clone is one. V usage is TRBV4-3 and J usage is TRBJ2-1; tentative D call: TRBD2 (5 bases). The V gene's germline CDR1 is LGHNA and CDR2 YSLEER. This CDR3 contains 15 residues. The V end lost 1 base, the J end lost 1 base, and 8 bases lay between the germline ends. CDR3 residues: CASSQGWRSYNEQFF. As DNA, the CDR3 is TGCGCCAGCAGCCAAGGGTGGAGGTCCTACAATGAGCAGTTCTTC.

The rearrangement joins TRBV5-1 to TRBJ2-1, with unresolved D. Trimming cost V 4 bases and J 8 bases, with 13 bases left between them. The germline CDR1 and CDR2 sequences are SGHRS and YFSETQ. This CDR3 has 13 residues. CDR3 region: CASSIRPADEQFF. CDR3 bases: TGCGCCAGCAGCATCCGTCCCGCAGATGAGCAGTTCTTC. Drawing the rest from reference TRBV5-1 and TRBJ2-1, the complete variable domain is KAGVTQTPRYLIKTRGQQVTLSCSPISGHRSVSWYQQTPGQGLQFLFEYFSETQRNKGNFPGRFSGRQFSNSRSEMNVSTLELGDSALYLCASSIRPADEQFFGPGTRLTVL.

The chain couples TRBV27 to TRBJ1-2, with 7 bases matching TRBD1. Trimming at V came to 6 bases and at J to 8 bases, leaving 9 bases not matched to a gene. The CDR3 covers 13 residues. Germline-derived CDR1 and CDR2 are MNHEY and SMNVEV (reference sequence). Here the CDR3 reads CASSLTGSYGYTF. CDR3 DNA sequence: TGTGCCAGCAGCCTGACAGGGTCCTACGGCTACACCTTC.

The chain links TRBV5-1 to TRBJ1-2; 7 bases fit TRBD1. V was clipped by 7 bases and J by 2 bases; unmatched bases: 11. CDR1 is SGHRS and CDR2 is YFSETQ in the germline V gene. The CDR3 contains 15 residues. DNA for the CDR3: TGCGCCAGCTCCGCCATGACAGGGACCAACTATGGCTACACCTTC. Its protein is CASSAMTGTNYGYTF.

The chain employs TRBV18 and TRBJ2-2; 7 bases map to TRBD1. V trimming: 3 bases; J trimming: 6 bases; junction bases outside the gene matches: 7. Germline CDR1 and CDR2: KGHSH and LQKENI. The CDR3 consists of 15 residues. The CDR3 nucleotides are TGTGCCAGCTCACCTGGACAGGAGGTGGCCGGGGAGCTGTTTTTT. As protein: CASSPGQEVAGELFF.

This chain uses TRBV30 with TRBJ2-5; 9 positions match TRBD2. Unmatched junction bases numbered 3, after V lost 0 bases and J lost 4 bases. Germline V CDR1 and CDR2: GTSNPN, SVGIG (reference sequence). This CDR3 region has 14 residues. The CDR3 DNA reads as TGTGCCTGGAGTGTAACAGCGGGAGGAGAGACCCAGTACTTC. It is translated as CAWSVTAGGETQYF.

The J gene is TRBJ1-1, the V gene TRBV29-1, with D perhaps matching TRBD1 (6 bases). V lost 3 bases and J lost 1, with 9 bases in between. The CDR3 has 13 amino acids. Germline CDR1 SQVTM, CDR2 ANQGSEA. The CDR3 region is CSVEGATNTEAFF. CDR3 DNA: TGCAGCGTTGAGGGGGCAACGAACACTGAAGCTTTCTTT. The complete variable domain, with remaining parts taken from reference TRBV29-1 and TRBJ1-1, reads SAVISQKPSRDICQRGTSLTIQCQVDSQVTMMFWYRQQPGQSLTLIATANQGSEATYESGFVIDKFPISRPNLTFSTLTVSNMSPEDSSIYLCSVEGATNTEAFFGQGTRLTVV.

Points on this clone: This is likely a read error, given that the CDR3 carries no conserved phenylalanine or tryptophan at its end. The DNA is omitted, as the CDR3 cannot be located on it reliably, and the CDR3 follows TCRdb's listing. The chain carries TRBV2 and TRBJ2-7; TRBD2 is taken as the D call from the table, unchecked against the DNA. The CDR3 spans 14 amino acids, including both terminal residues. Germline CDR1 reads SNHLY; CDR2 reads FYNNEI. CDR3: CASSETSGRASVTY.

The chain employs TRBV7-6 and TRBJ2-1; TRBD2 agrees at 12 bases. The CDR3 extends over 15 amino acids. Looked up from germline, CDR1 is SGHVS and CDR2 is FNYEAQ. After removal of 5 bases from V and 7 bases from J, the junction contained 6 bases not matched to a gene. CDR3 sequence reads: CASSPTSGSGNEQFF. CDR3 DNA: TGTGCCAGCAGCCCGACTAGCGGGAGTGGGAATGAGCAGTTCTTC. The full variable domain, completed using reference TRBV7-6 and TRBJ2-1, is GAGVSQSPRYKVTKRGQDVALRCDPISGHVSLYWYRQALGQGPEFLTYFNYEAQQDKSGLPNDRFSAERPEGSISTLTIQRTEQRDSAMYRCASSPTSGSGNEQFFGPGTRLTVL.

The chain couples TRBV6-6 to TRBJ2-7; 8 nucleotides align to TRBD2. Germline trimming cut 5 bases from V and 6 bases from J; bases unmatched to any gene: 3. The length of the CDR3 is 12 residues. The germline CDR1 and CDR2 sequences are MNHNY and SVGAGI (reference sequence). CDR3 in amino acids: CASSGLATEQYF. CDR3 in DNA: TGTGCCAGCAGTGGACTAGCCACCGAGCAGTACTTC.

The V gene is TRBV18, the J gene TRBJ2-5; D is unresolved. Germline V CDR1 and CDR2: KGHSH, LQKENI. V was shortened by 3 bases and J by 2 bases, with 10 bases between the two germline ends. The CDR3 loop spans 14 amino acids. The CDR3 DNA reads as TGTGCCAGCTCACCTCAGTCTGTACAAGAGACCCAGTACTTC. This gives the protein CASSPQSVQETQYF. Complete variable domain (other parts from reference TRBV18 and TRBJ2-5): NAGVMQNPRHLVRRRGQEARLRCSPMKGHSHVYWYRQLPEEGLKFMVYLQKENIIDESGMPKERFSAEFPKEGPSILRIQQVVRGDSAAYFCASSPQSVQETQYFGPGTRLLVL.

The rearrangement joins TRBV29-1 to TRBJ2-1, with 9 bases that match TRBD1. The V gene's germline CDR1 is SQVTM and CDR2 ANQGSEA. This CDR3 spans 20 amino acids. V shed 6 bases, J shed 6 bases, and the junction held 27 bases outside the gene matches. This CDR3 is CSVQPQGAKARSVIGNEQFF. DNA of the CDR3: TGCAGCGTACAACCACAGGGGGCAAAGGCTCGGTCCGTAATCGGCAATGAGCAGTTCTTC.

The chain couples TRBV6-5 to TRBJ1-5; D may be TRBD1 (6 bases). The V end lost 5 bases, the J end lost 3 bases, and 11 bases lay between the germline ends. CDR1 is MNHEY, CDR2 SVGAGI, per germline. This CDR3 spans 14 amino acids. The CDR3 loop reads CASSLHRDNQPQHF. The CDR3 DNA is TGTGCCAGCAGTCTCCACAGGGACAATCAGCCCCAGCATTTT.

J is TRBJ1-1 and V is TRBV5-8; 8 nucleotides agree with TRBD1. The V and J ends lost 1 base and 8 bases, in that order; junction bases with no gene match: 4. The CDR3 is made up of 13 amino acids. CDR1 SGHTS and CDR2 YDEGEE come from the germline V gene. The CDR3 loop reads CASSLRQGREAFF. CDR3 coding DNA: TGTGCCAGCAGCTTGCGACAGGGGAGGGAAGCTTTCTTT.